Described below is a single TCR beta chain sequence and its context. As yet, its antigen is unknown. TCRdb keeps only in-frame clones here, not all; method: immunoSEQ multiplex PCR. The table shows about 90,000 clones, with about 78% occurring only once. The data are from a study of radiotherapy plus CTLA-4 blockade in lung cancer. Study conclusions and caveats: Response, reportedly, was best predicted by interferon-beta along with early blood T cell clone dynamics. Some TCR clones had been derived from tumors. These clones expanded in peripheral blood after radiotherapy plus ipilimumab.

The V and J ends lost 3 bases and 5 bases, in that order; junction bases with no gene match: 4. The CDR3 runs 14 residues. The germline CDR1 and CDR2 sequences are MDHEN and SYDVKM. The material sequenced was peripheral blood, taken from a patient treated with radiotherapy plus ipilimumab. The rearrangement links TRBV28 to TRBJ2-1; 7 bases agree with TRBD1. This TCR came from a human donor with non-small cell lung cancer that progressed on radiotherapy plus ipilimumab. CDR3 loop: CASSFGDRNNEQFF. CDR3 nucleotides: TGTGCCAGCAGTTTCGGGGACAGAAACAATGAGCAGTTCTTC.